These 6 T cell receptor beta chains came from one sample sequenced in a study of PD-1 blockade in classical Hodgkin lymphoma (dated by TCRdb to about 2020). Library construction relied on the immunoSEQ multiplex PCR assay. The table was pulled from immuneACCESS by TCRdb, which kept in-frame rearrangements only. Such tables lose some clones; where checked, under half of the loss comes from unresolved V genes, and the rest has no known cause. Within this sample are under 110,000 clones, with roughly 89% of them counted one time only. Jointly, the top ten make up 5% to 7.5% of the sample. The time point label on this specimen signifies: cycle 2 day 1 (C2D1) of nivolumab. Relapse after autologous stem cell transplantation had occurred in all trial patients, and cohorts A, B and C were distinguished by prior brentuximab vedotin exposure. Sequenced here: peripheral blood mononuclear cells (PBMCs), sampled before the second cycle of nivolumab. The receptors shown here come from a human donor with classical Hodgkin lymphoma.

This rearrangement joins TRBV7-6 to TRBJ2-1; tentatively, D is TRBD1 (5 bases). The CDR3 runs to 14 residues. Trimming took off 5 bases at V and 5 bases at J, with 13 bases between the two ends. CDR1 is SGHVS and CDR2 is FNYEAQ in the germline V gene. In DNA form, the CDR3 reads TGTGCCAGCAGCACACGGACAAATGACAATGAGCAGTTCTTC. It is translated as CASSTRTNDNEQFF.

This clone was seen once. The rearrangement uses TRBV7-9 and TRBJ2-5; 15 nucleotides match TRBD2. V was clipped by 1 base and J by 5 bases; unmatched bases: 8. The CDR3 is 18 residues long. Germline V lookup: CDR1 SEHNR, CDR2 FQNEAQ (reference sequence). CDR3 amino acids: CASSLGRTSGGAYETQYF. CDR3 bases: TGTGCCAGCAGCTTAGGAAGGACTAGCGGGGGGGCCTATGAGACCCAGTACTTC.

This chain uses TRBV5-1 with TRBJ2-2; TRBD2 aligns across 9 bases. V gave up 1 base and J gave up 5 bases; unmatched junction bases: 15. The CDR3 has 19 residues. CDR1 SGHRS and CDR2 YFSETQ come from the germline V gene. The CDR3 reads CASSLWGLRGGAATGELFF. The CDR3 DNA follows: TGCGCCAGCAGCTTGTGGGGTTTACGCGGGGGGGCCGCGACCGGGGAGCTGTTTTTT. The full variable domain, its missing parts supplied by reference TRBV5-1 and TRBJ2-2, is KAGVTQTPRYLIKTRGQQVTLSCSPISGHRSVSWYQQTPGQGLQFLFEYFSETQRNKGNFPGRFSGRQFSNSRSEMNVSTLELGDSALYLCASSLWGLRGGAATGELFFGEGSRLTVL.

This chain uses TRBV30 with TRBJ2-3; the D gene is possibly TRBD2 (6 bases). V was shortened by 3 bases and J by 2 bases, with 12 bases between the two germline ends. This CDR3 comprises 14 residues. CDR1 is GTSNPN, CDR2 SVGIG, per germline (reference sequence). The CDR3 is CAWREGLYTDTQYF. DNA for the CDR3: TGTGCCTGGAGGGAGGGTTTATACACAGATACGCAGTATTTT.

This sequence joins TRBV6-5 and TRBJ2-7, with D unresolved. The V end lost 4 bases, the J end lost 0 bases, and 7 bases lay between the germline ends. The CDR3 length is 13 residues. Germline CDR1 is MNHEY and CDR2 is SVGAGI. In DNA, the CDR3 is TGTGCCAGCAGTTTCCGAACCTCCTACGAGCAGTACTTC. Translated: CASSFRTSYEQYF.

This chain links TRBV10-2 with TRBJ1-5; D is possibly TRBD1 (6 bases). Per germline, CDR1 WSHSY and CDR2 SAAADI. Trimming stripped 0 bases from V and 6 bases from J, with 12 bases between. The CDR3 covers 15 residues. The CDR3 nucleotides are TGCGCCAGCAGTGAGTCGGGGCAGGGGAGTCAGCCCCAGCATTTT. It translates to CASSESGQGSQPQHF.